The source of this T cell receptor (beta chain) is a study of OX40 agonist ivuxolimab in advanced cancers. Across the study: Mean age around 60 years, range about 23 to 85; about 85% male. Study-wide points: Expanded peripheral T cells had an undetermined antigen specificity. Mean expanded clone counts were higher in CD8+ than CD4+ T cells. At 0.1 to 3.0 mg/kg and by week 6, CD4+ and CD8+ T cells in the blood had expanded clonally.

CDR3 length equals 16 residues. Germline-derived CDR1 and CDR2 are LNHDA and SQIVND (reference sequence). V was shortened by 5 bases and J by 2 bases, with 17 bases between the two germline ends. In its sample, this clone was seen once. As yet, its antigen is unknown. This table comes from immunoSEQ multiplex PCR, and its TCRdb copy is limited to in-frame clones, with some not included. This sample has fewer than 85,000 clones, with 75% to 85% found just once. The chain joins TRBV19 to TRBJ2-3, with D tentatively TRBD1 (5 bases). The TCR originated in an adult with an advanced solid tumor such as melanoma, head and neck, liver or kidney cancer. This specimen was CD4+ or CD8+ T cells sorted from blood, taken in a trial of the OX40 agonist ivuxolimab. CDR3: CASSHFGAGDTDTQYF. The CDR3, as DNA: TGTGCCAGTAGTCACTTTGGGGCAGGAGACACAGATACGCAGTATTTT. The variable domain in full, completed from reference TRBV19 and TRBJ2-3, reads DGGITQSPKYLFRKEGQNVTLSCEQNLNHDAMYWYRQDPGQGLRLIYYSQIVNDFQKGDIAEGYSVSREKKESFPLTVTSAQKNPTAFYLCASSHFGAGDTDTQYFGPGTRLTVL.